The 19 T cell receptor beta chains below were found in one sample sequenced in a study of blood T cells in healthy people across ages. Alongside a J-beta primer mix, a sample-barcoded 5' primer served in a second PCR lasting about 7 to 11 cycles. TCRdb reanalysed the 5' RACE reads using MiXCR and keeps one entry per CDR3 protein. The sample lists 1 million or so distinct CDR3 sequences, under 30% seen once, with about 0.72% in the top ten. The sample also formed part of further work on T cells of mothers and their children.

Sequencing was performed on blood. The receptors here all came from a girl between 2 and 10 years old in good health.

V gene TRBV4-1 combines with J gene TRBJ1-1; no clear D gene. Germline CDR1 and CDR2: MGHRA and YSYEKL. The CDR3 sequence is 15 residues long. The V end was cut by 1 base, the J end by 3 bases, with 12 bases between. The CDR3 DNA follows: TGCGCCAGCAGCCAAGGACCGCTGCTGGACACTGAAGCTTTCTTT. Translation: CASSQGPLLDTEAFF.

In the case of this clonotype: This CDR3 is missing its conserved last phenylalanine or tryptophan, likely due to a read error. The CDR3 protein is CASSLSSFYGYTL. The CDR3 DNA is TGTGCCAGCAGCCTGTCCAGTTTCTATGGCTACACCCTC. This chain joins TRBV6-2 or TRBV6-3 and TRBJ1-2; D is ambiguous. V was trimmed by 6 bases and J by 4 bases, leaving 12 bases between them. CDR3 length equals 13 residues. Per germline, CDR1 MNHEY and CDR2 SVGEGT.

The J gene is TRBJ2-6, the V gene TRBV19; D not resolved. V shed 8 bases and J shed 0 bases, with 8 bases lying between them. The CDR3 has 14 amino acids. Per germline, CDR1 LNHDA and CDR2 SQIVND (reference sequence). The CDR3 region is CASQHDSGANVLTF. The CDR3 DNA is TGTGCCAGTCAACACGACTCTGGGGCCAACGTCCTGACTTTC.

This clonotype was observed a handful of times. The rearrangement links TRBV2 to TRBJ1-2; D not resolved. Between the trimmed V and J ends, which lost 3 bases and 2 bases, there was a span of 16 bases. CDR1 is SNHLY, CDR2 FYNNEI, per germline. The CDR3 is 16 amino acids. For the CDR3, the DNA is TGTGCCAGCAGTGATGGAATGTCCCTTACCAACTATGGCTACACCTTC. Its protein is CASSDGMSLTNYGYTF.

This clonotype was found a few times. The chain has TRBV9 and TRBJ2-7, with 9 bases lining up with TRBD2. Trimming removed 4 bases from V and 5 bases from J; junction bases left unmatched: 10. CDR1 is SGDLS and CDR2 is YYNGEE in the germline V gene. The CDR3 covers 15 residues. CDR3 region: CASSISGGPLDEQYF. DNA for the CDR3: TGTGCCAGCAGCATTAGCGGGGGCCCCCTGGACGAGCAGTACTTC.

This rearrangement joins TRBV4-3 to TRBJ2-7; 7 bases are a match to TRBD1. After removal of 0 bases from V and 6 bases from J, the junction contained 17 bases not matched to a gene. The CDR3 spans 18 residues. Looked up from germline, CDR1 is LGHNA and CDR2 is YSLEER. This CDR3 reads CASSQEFPRTGLRCEQYF. DNA for the CDR3: TGCGCCAGCAGCCAAGAGTTTCCCCGGACAGGACTTCGCTGCGAGCAGTACTTC.

This sequence joins TRBV28 and TRBJ2-4; the D gene is possibly TRBD2 (6 bases). The length of the CDR3 is 16 residues. Germline V CDR1 and CDR2: MDHEN, SYDVKM. V was pared by 5 bases and J by 0 bases, with 14 bases between. CDR3 region: CASSPLGGIAKNIQYF. CDR3 DNA: TGTGCCAGCAGTCCTCTGGGGGGAATAGCCAAAAACATTCAGTACTTC.

The genes are TRBV4-3 and TRBJ1-2, with D hard to call. This CDR3 contains 14 residues. Germline V CDR1 and CDR2: LGHNA, YSLEER. V shed 0 bases and J shed 5 bases, with 10 bases lying between them. This CDR3 reads CASSQDRDWYGYTF. Here the CDR3 DNA reads TGCGCCAGCAGCCAAGATAGAGATTGGTATGGCTACACCTTC.

The rearrangement links TRBV13 to TRBJ2-5; D remains unclear. The DNA matches TRBJ2-7 better at its end, which makes the J call doubtful. Germline V gene data show CDR1 as PRHDT and CDR2 as FYEKMQ (reference sequence). The CDR3 has 14 amino acids. CDR3 sequence: CASSSSGLRSEQYF. The CDR3 DNA reads TGTGCCAGCAGCTCCTCCGGGCTAAGGAGCGAGCAGTACTTC.

The genes are TRBV12-5 and TRBJ1-5, with D possibly matching TRBD1 (6 bases). V lost 2 bases and J lost 2, with 10 bases in between. In germline, CDR1 is LGHNT, CDR2 FRNRAP. This CDR3 has 15 residues. CDR3 sequence (DNA): TGTGCTAGTGGTTTGACAGGGTACGGCAATCAGCCCCAGCATTTT. Its translation is CASGLTGYGNQPQHF. Drawing the rest from reference TRBV12-5 and TRBJ1-5, the complete variable domain is DARVTQTPRHKVTEMGQEVTMRCQPILGHNTVFWYRQTMMQGLELLAYFRNRAPLDDSGMPKDRFSAEMPDATLATLKIQPSEPRDSAVYFCASGLTGYGNQPQHFGDGTRLSIL.

The chain uses TRBV7-3 and TRBJ2-5; D remains unclear. Per germline, CDR1 SGHTA and CDR2 FQGTGA. Trimming removed 5 bases at V and 5 bases at J, with 12 bases between. This CDR3 region has 13 residues. The CDR3 DNA follows: TGTGCCAGCAGCCGCATGGACCCGGAGACCCAGTACTTC. Translation gives CASSRMDPETQYF.

This clonotype was counted a few times. A junction boundary mismatches the germline segment, possibly from a read error. This chain uses TRBV12-3 or TRBV12-4 with TRBJ2-5; D might be TRBD2 (6 bases). The CDR3 covers 13 residues. CDR3 sequence: CASSFRRDGTQYF. The CDR3 DNA is TGTGCCAGCAGTTTTAGGCGGGACGGGACCCAATACTTC.

This clonotype was observed a few times. This CDR3 reads CASSATGTGGAGYTF. The CDR3 bases are TGTGCCAGCAGCGCCACAGGGACCGGTGGGGCAGGCTACACCTTC. The rearrangement joins TRBV7-9 to TRBJ1-2, with D tentatively TRBD1 (6 bases). The germline CDR1 and CDR2 sequences are SEHNR and FQNEAQ (reference sequence). V lost 5 bases and J lost 8, with 21 bases in between. The CDR3 runs 15 residues.

This clonotype turned up a few times. The chain links TRBV4-2 to TRBJ2-5; possible D gene TRBD2, 5 bases. Germline CDR1 LGHNA, CDR2 YNFKEQ. Trimming removed 4 bases at V and 0 bases at J, with 12 bases between. This CDR3 has 15 amino acids. The CDR3 DNA reads as TGTGCCAGCAGCCGAATTGAGGGAAACCAAGAGACCCAGTACTTC. Its protein product is CASSRIEGNQETQYF.

The chain recombines TRBV2 with TRBJ2-5, with 9 bases matching TRBD1. This CDR3 has 14 amino acids. J gave up 5 bases and V 3 bases, and 4 bases lay outside the gene matches. Looked up from germline, CDR1 is SNHLY and CDR2 is FYNNEI. As DNA, the CDR3 is TGTGCCAGCAGTGAGGACAGGGGTGCTGAGACCCAGTACTTC. Residues: CASSEDRGAETQYF.

The J gene is TRBJ2-7, the V gene TRBV7-2; possible D gene TRBD1, 5 bases. CDR1 and CDR2 from the germline V gene are SGHTA and FQGNSA. Trimming pared 2 bases from V and 5 bases from J, leaving 16 bases between. The CDR3 covers 15 residues. The CDR3 nucleotides are TGTGCCAGCAGCTTAACAGGCCCCGCAAGGGACGAGCAGTACTTC. Protein product: CASSLTGPARDEQYF.

In this sample, this clonotype turned up a few times. This chain uses TRBV5-1 with TRBJ2-5, with 7 positions matching TRBD1. The germline CDR1 and CDR2 sequences are SGHRS and YFSETQ. J was trimmed by 3 bases and V by 3 bases; bases with no gene match: 8. The CDR3 has 15 residues. The CDR3 sequence: CASSSLDRAEETQYF. CDR3 DNA: TGCGCCAGCAGCTCCCTCGACAGGGCGGAAGAGACCCAGTACTTC.

The chain links TRBV12-3 or TRBV12-4 to TRBJ2-4; D is possibly TRBD2 (5 bases). This CDR3 is 16 amino acids long. Trimming stripped 6 bases from V and 1 base from J, with 16 bases between. CDR3 in amino acids: CASSPTPGEAKNIQYF. As DNA, the CDR3 is TGTGCCAGCAGCCCCACCCCCGGGGAGGCCAAAAACATTCAGTACTTC.

V and J are TRBV6-6 and TRBJ1-4, with D hard to call. This CDR3 spans 15 amino acids. With 0 bases removed from V and 8 bases from J, the gap between germline ends came to 13 bases. Germline V lookup: CDR1 MNHNY, CDR2 SVGAGI (reference sequence). CDR3 protein: CASSYSGVGEEKLFF. The CDR3 DNA reads as TGTGCCAGCAGTTACTCTGGGGTTGGCGAGGAAAAACTGTTTTTT.